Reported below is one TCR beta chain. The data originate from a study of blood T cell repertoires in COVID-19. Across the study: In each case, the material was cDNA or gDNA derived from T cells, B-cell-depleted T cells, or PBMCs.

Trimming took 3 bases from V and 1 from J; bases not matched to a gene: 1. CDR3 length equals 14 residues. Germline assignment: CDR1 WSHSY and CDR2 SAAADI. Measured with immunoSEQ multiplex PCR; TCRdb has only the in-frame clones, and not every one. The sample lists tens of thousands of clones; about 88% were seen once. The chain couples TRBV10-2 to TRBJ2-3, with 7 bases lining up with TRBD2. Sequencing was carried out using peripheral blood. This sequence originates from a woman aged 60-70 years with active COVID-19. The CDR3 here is CASSDAGGTDTQYF. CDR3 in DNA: TGCGCCAGCAGTGATGCGGGGGGCACAGATACGCAGTATTTT.